The entry that follows covers one T cell receptor (beta chain) sequence. The antigen is not known. This record comes from a study of blood T cells in healthy people across ages. Combining a sample-barcoded 5' primer with a J-beta primer mix, a second PCR ran for roughly 7 to 12 cycles. From the 5' RACE reads, TCRdb called clonotypes with MiXCR, one entry per CDR3 protein. The sample holds some 290,000 distinct CDR3 sequences; around 30% are singletons and the top ten take about 30%. Study findings and constraints: Higher diversity, along with more naive CD4+ cells, distinguished long-lived donors from aged donors.

Germline V CDR1 and CDR2: MNHEY, SVGEGT. Trimming left V 5 bases short and J 0 bases short, with 8 bases between. This CDR3 is 14 amino acids long. The chain has TRBV6-2 or TRBV6-3 and TRBJ2-1; TRBD2 is a possible D gene (5 bases). Material: blood. This receptor was obtained from a woman in her seventies in good health. In DNA, the CDR3 is TGTGCCAGCAGTGACGGGGACTCCTACAATGAGCAGTTCTTC. Its protein is CASSDGDSYNEQFF.